Below, 25 T cell receptor beta chains from the same sample are listed, as sequenced in a study of cytomegalovirus exposure and HLA in healthy donors. The PCR had 60 Vbeta and 13 Jbeta primers. Sequenced by immunoSEQ multiplex PCR; TCRdb stores in-frame clones only, minus some. The table records 150,000 or so clones, around 83% of them present only once. Sequencing was done on a sample of PBMCs. The receptors derive from a man aged 45-65 years in good health and CMV-seropositive.

This chain uses TRBV4-1 with TRBJ2-1; TRBD1 aligns across 7 bases. The CDR3 sequence is 14 residues long. V trimming: 1 base; J trimming: 6 bases; junction bases outside the gene matches: 3. The germline V gene has CDR1 MGHRA and CDR2 YSYEKL. The CDR3 bases are TGCGCCAGCAGCCAAGTTGCAGGGGGCAATGAGCAGTTCTTC. It is translated as CASSQVAGGNEQFF.

The chain employs TRBV21-1 and TRBJ2-7; no check of the table's D call, TRBD2, against the DNA was made. TRBV21-1 is shown as a pseudogene. The length of the CDR3 is 14 residues. The CDR3 DNA reads as TGTGCCAGCAGCAAAGCGCTGGGAGCCTACGAGCAGTACGTC. This encodes CASSKALGAYEQYV.

Details on this clone: The junction departs from germline at one end; a sequencing error may be responsible. The CDR3, as DNA: TGTGTCAGCAGTGAGGGGGCCTTACAAGAGACCCAGTACTTC. This sequence encodes CVSSEGALQETQYF. This chain uses TRBV25-1 with TRBJ2-5; 7 positions match TRBD1. The germline CDR1 and CDR2 sequences are MGHDK and SYGVNS. The CDR3 loop spans 14 amino acids.

The rearrangement joins TRBV5-6 to TRBJ2-7, with TRBD1 as a possible D gene (5 bases). With 4 bases removed from V and 5 bases from J, the gap between germline ends came to 13 bases. The germline gives CDR1 SGHDT, CDR2 YYEEEE. The CDR3 loop spans 13 amino acids. The DNA for the CDR3 is TGTGCCAGCAGCCCTGGGGCGTCCGACGAGCAGTACTTC. Its translation: CASSPGASDEQYF. The complete variable domain, with remaining parts taken from reference TRBV5-6 and TRBJ2-7, reads DAGVTQSPTHLIKTRGQQVTLRCSPKSGHDTVSWYQQALGQGPQFIFQYYEEEERQRGNFPDRFSGHQFPNYSSELNVNALLLGDSALYLCASSPGASDEQYFGPGTRLTVT.

This chain connects TRBV11-3 to TRBJ2-5; maybe TRBD2 (6 bases). Trimming shortened V by 1 base and J by 1 base, and 10 bases separated the two germline ends. The CDR3 runs to 15 residues. The germline CDR1 and CDR2 sequences are SGHNT and YENEEA. The CDR3 DNA is TGTGCCAGCAGCTTAGGGTTCGGGAGCCAAGAGACCCAGTACTTC. Translating gives CASSLGFGSQETQYF.

The chain joins TRBV7-3 to TRBJ2-1; 8 bases agree with TRBD2. This CDR3 is built from 17 residues. The V gene end was trimmed by 1 base and the J gene end by 0 bases; junction bases not matched to a gene: 5. Germline lookup yields CDR1 SGHTA and CDR2 FQGTGA. CDR3 loop: CASSLSPSGYSYNEQFF. In DNA, the CDR3 is TGTGCCAGCAGCTTAAGTCCTAGCGGGTACTCCTACAATGAGCAGTTCTTC.

V is TRBV6-5 and J is TRBJ2-3, with D perhaps matching TRBD1 (5 bases). CDR1 is MNHEY, CDR2 SVGAGI, per germline. This CDR3 comprises 14 residues. The ends were cut back, 5 bases at V and 0 bases at J, with 9 bases in the middle. The CDR3 DNA sequence: TGTGCCAGCAGTGGGGCTTCTAGCACAGATACGCAGTATTTT. The encoded protein is CASSGASSTDTQYF.

This chain connects TRBV4-1 to TRBJ1-6, with D possibly matching TRBD1 (6 bases). The CDR3 is 17 amino acids. In germline, CDR1 is MGHRA, CDR2 YSYEKL. V lost 0 bases, J lost 9 bases, and 18 bases lay in between. CDR3 protein: CASSQDYRGRGSSPLHF. CDR3 coding DNA: TGCGCCAGCAGCCAAGATTATAGGGGCAGGGGATCTTCACCCCTCCACTTT.

The rearrangement joins TRBV5-1 to TRBJ1-4; weak D call: TRBD1 (5 bases). V was pared by 4 bases and J by 8 bases, with 15 bases between. The CDR3 totals 14 residues. Germline-derived CDR1 and CDR2 are SGHRS and YFSETQ. The CDR3 nucleotides are TGCGCCAGCAGCCCCGACAGTACTACCGAAAAACTGTTTTTT. This gives the protein CASSPDSTTEKLFF.

The J gene is TRBJ2-3, the V gene TRBV5-4, with 12 positions matching TRBD2. This CDR3 spans 16 amino acids. Trimming cost V 4 bases and J 4 bases; bases outside gene matches: 7. Germline V lookup: CDR1 SGHNT, CDR2 YYREEE (reference sequence). CDR3 residues: CASSRSLAGGSDTQYF. Here the CDR3 DNA reads TGTGCCAGCAGCCGTTCACTAGCGGGGGGATCAGATACGCAGTATTTT.

The chain employs TRBV5-1 and TRBJ2-1, with 7 nucleotides matching TRBD1. CDR3 size: 15 residues. CDR1 and CDR2 from the germline V gene are SGHRS and YFSETQ. The junction had 4 bases not matched to a gene; V was cut back by 2 bases and J by 2 bases. The CDR3 loop is CASSFIGGAYNEQFF. In DNA, the CDR3 is TGCGCCAGCAGCTTCATAGGGGGCGCCTACAATGAGCAGTTCTTC.

The chain combines TRBV5-1 with TRBJ2-1; perhaps TRBD2 as D (6 bases). CDR1 SGHRS and CDR2 YFSETQ come from the germline V gene. With 3 bases removed from V and 0 bases from J, the gap between germline ends came to 16 bases. This CDR3 is built from 17 residues. The CDR3: CASSSDGGLSSYNEQFF. The CDR3 DNA is TGCGCCAGCAGCTCTGATGGGGGGTTAAGCTCCTACAATGAGCAGTTCTTC.

The genes are TRBV28 and TRBJ1-1; 8 bases are a match to TRBD1. CDR1 MDHEN and CDR2 SYDVKM come from the germline V gene. This CDR3 spans 15 amino acids. The V and J ends lost 3 bases and 5 bases, in that order; junction bases with no gene match: 8. The chain's CDR3 is CASSLSGTGYTEAFF. For the CDR3, the DNA is TGTGCCAGCAGTTTGTCCGGGACAGGATATACTGAAGCTTTCTTT.

This chain connects TRBV19 to TRBJ2-5, with TRBD1 matching over 7 bases. This CDR3 contains 15 residues. Germline V gene lookup returns CDR1 LNHDA and CDR2 SQIVND (reference sequence). V was clipped by 6 bases and J by 3 bases; unmatched bases: 10. The CDR3 bases are TGTGCCAGTAGGAGGACAGGCCAACGTGAAGAGACCCAGTACTTC. Amino acid sequence: CASRRTGQREETQYF.

The CDR3 spells CASSLDYNQPQHF. CDR3 nucleotide sequence: TGTGCCAGCAGCTTAGACTACAATCAGCCCCAGCATTTT. V and J are TRBV11-2 and TRBJ1-5; D ambiguous. The V gene's germline CDR1 is SGHAT and CDR2 FQNNGV. CDR3 length: 13 residues. The V end lost 0 bases, the J end lost 3 bases, and 3 bases lay between the germline ends.

This sequence joins TRBV6-5 and TRBJ1-2; TRBD1 agrees at 10 bases. CDR1 MNHEY and CDR2 SVGAGI come from the germline V gene. The CDR3 consists of 14 residues. The V segment lost 6 bases and the J segment 8 bases; nucleotides outside the gene matches: 9. CDR3 loop: CASSLTVTGGGYTF. In nucleotides, the CDR3 is TGTGCCAGCAGCCTAACCGTGACAGGGGGCGGCTACACCTTC.

This clone was seen only once. The chain links TRBV2 to TRBJ1-6, with a weak D call TRBD1 (6 bases). The V end lost 7 bases, the J end lost 9 bases, and 13 bases lay between the germline ends. This CDR3 region has 13 residues. The germline gives CDR1 SNHLY, CDR2 FYNNEI. Written as DNA, the CDR3 is TGTGCCAGCAATGGCAGGGGCGGTTCACCCCTCCACTTT. Translated, it gives CASNGRGGSPLHF.

This chain uses TRBV7-9 with TRBJ2-3; 9 nucleotides align to TRBD2. Germline lookup yields CDR1 SEHNR and CDR2 FQNEAQ (reference sequence). Trimming took 5 bases from V and 1 from J; bases not matched to a gene: 7. The CDR3 consists of 16 residues. CDR3 region: CASSRPTSGGTDTQYF. The CDR3 bases are TGTGCCAGCAGCCGCCCGACTAGCGGAGGCACAGATACGCAGTATTTT.

The rearrangement links TRBV7-8 to TRBJ2-1, with a tentative D call TRBD2 (7 bases). Per germline, CDR1 SGHVS and CDR2 FQNEAQ. With 8 bases removed from V and 2 bases from J, the gap between germline ends came to 10 bases. The CDR3 runs 13 residues. Here the CDR3 DNA reads TGTGCCAGCGCGGGGGCTCCCTACAATGAGCAGTTCTTC. Amino acids: CASAGAPYNEQFF.

CDR3 sequence: CASSLRGRGTNEKLFF. Written as DNA, the CDR3 is TGTGCCAGCAGCTTAAGAGGGCGCGGAACTAATGAAAAACTGTTTTTT. This rearrangement joins TRBV11-2 to TRBJ1-4; D gene ambiguous. CDR3 length: 16 residues. V dropped 2 bases and J dropped 1 base, with 11 bases sitting between them. The germline V gene has CDR1 SGHAT and CDR2 FQNNGV.

This CDR3 reads CASGGGPQETQYF. The CDR3 DNA follows: TGTGCCAGTGGGGGGGGTCCGCAAGAGACCCAGTACTTC. V usage is TRBV19 and J usage is TRBJ2-5; 7 positions agree with TRBD2. The germline gives CDR1 LNHDA, CDR2 SQIVND (reference sequence). The CDR3 is made up of 13 amino acids. Trimming removed 8 bases from V and 2 bases from J; junction bases left unmatched: 5.

This clone was counted only a few times. This chain links TRBV5-6 with TRBJ1-2; D is perhaps TRBD1 (6 bases). Trimming removed 4 bases at V and 2 bases at J, with 18 bases between. The germline V gene has CDR1 SGHDT and CDR2 YYEEEE. This CDR3 comprises 16 residues. The CDR3 spells CASSAPGHLWNYGYTF. CDR3 in DNA: TGTGCCAGCAGCGCCCCGGGACATCTCTGGAACTATGGCTACACCTTC. Full variable domain (remainder filled in from reference TRBV5-6 and TRBJ1-2): DAGVTQSPTHLIKTRGQQVTLRCSPKSGHDTVSWYQQALGQGPQFIFQYYEEEERQRGNFPDRFSGHQFPNYSSELNVNALLLGDSALYLCASSAPGHLWNYGYTFGSGTRLTVV.

In its sample, this clone was seen a few times. The chain couples TRBV5-8 to TRBJ2-5; 7 bases map to TRBD1. With 10 bases clipped from V and 4 bases from J, the junction kept 13 bases outside the gene matches. This CDR3 is 14 amino acids long. Germline V gene data show CDR1 as SGHTS and CDR2 as YDEGEE. CDR3 sequence reads: CAGSRQGSVETQYF. For the CDR3, the DNA is TGTGCCGGTTCCCGACAGGGATCGGTAGAGACCCAGTACTTC.

The table lists this clone with a count of one. This chain links TRBV7-9 with TRBJ1-3; tentative D call: TRBD1 (5 bases). The CDR3 loop spans 14 amino acids. CDR1 SEHNR and CDR2 FQNEAQ come from the germline V gene (reference sequence). V lost 5 bases to trimming and J lost 4 bases, with 12 bases between them. CDR3 coding DNA: TGTGCCAGCAGCACTCAGGGTCCCGGAAACACCATATATTTT. This encodes CASSTQGPGNTIYF.

The CDR3 DNA follows: TGTGCTAGTGGTCGCAACTCGCCAACTAATGAAAAACTGTTTTTT. The encoded protein is CASGRNSPTNEKLFF. The gene calls are TRBV12-5 and TRBJ1-4; D is unresolved. The CDR3 covers 15 residues. Germline assignment: CDR1 LGHNT and CDR2 FRNRAP. The V end was cut by 5 bases, the J end by 0 bases, with 10 bases between.